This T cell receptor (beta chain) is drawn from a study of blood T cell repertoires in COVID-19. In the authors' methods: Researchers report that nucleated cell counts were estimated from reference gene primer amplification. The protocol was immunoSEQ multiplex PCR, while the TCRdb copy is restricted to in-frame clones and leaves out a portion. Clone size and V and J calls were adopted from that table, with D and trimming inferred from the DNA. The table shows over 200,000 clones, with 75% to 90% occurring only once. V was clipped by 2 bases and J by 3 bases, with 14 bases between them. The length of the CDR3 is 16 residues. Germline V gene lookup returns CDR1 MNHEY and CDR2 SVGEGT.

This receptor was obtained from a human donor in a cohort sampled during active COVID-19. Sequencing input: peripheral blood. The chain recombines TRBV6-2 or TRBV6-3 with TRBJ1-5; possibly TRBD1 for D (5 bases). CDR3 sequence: CASSYDPRVLNQPQHF. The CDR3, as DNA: TGTGCCAGCAGTTACGATCCCAGGGTACTCAATCAGCCCCAGCATTTT.